These 17 T cell receptor beta chains came from one sample sequenced in a study of Graves' ophthalmopathy and Graves' hyperthyroidism. The authors amplified TCR beta CDR3 regions, and they did so from RNA transcripts for repertoire sequencing. The workflow started with a first-round RT-PCR run with HTBI primers and then moved on to a second-round multiplex PCR. TCRdb processed the multiplex PCR reads anew with MiXCR; each CDR3 protein has one entry. This sample carries approximately 160,000 distinct CDR3 sequences, around 40% of them seen once, and the ten largest clones take about 9.5%. Sequencing input: peripheral blood. All receptors derive from a man between 25 and 39 years old with Graves' ophthalmopathy.

This chain connects TRBV28 to TRBJ2-7; 7 bases match TRBD1. The trim removed 7 bases at V and 6 bases at J, leaving 12 bases unmatched. This CDR3 has 14 residues. The germline CDR1 and CDR2 sequences are MDHEN and SYDVKM. CDR3 in DNA: TGTGCCAGCACCCAGCCGAGACAGGGCTTCGAGCAGTACTTC. As protein: CASTQPRQGFEQYF.

The CDR3 spells CASTEQVMNTEAFF. In DNA, the CDR3 is TGTGCCAGTACCGAGCAGGTGATGAACACTGAAGCTTTCTTT. This sequence joins TRBV19 and TRBJ1-1; D is ambiguous. V was clipped by 7 bases and J by 0 bases, with 12 bases between them. The germline gives CDR1 LNHDA, CDR2 SQIVND (reference sequence). The CDR3 runs to 14 residues.

V is TRBV6-5 and J is TRBJ2-2, with 13 bases aligning to TRBD2. Germline CDR1 and CDR2: MNHEY and SVGAGI. J gave up 5 bases and V 4 bases, and 7 bases lay outside the gene matches. The CDR3 has 17 amino acids. CDR3 nucleotides: TGTGCCAGCAGTTCCGGACTAGCGGGAGTTGTTACCGGGGAGCTGTTTTTT. Translating gives CASSSGLAGVVTGELFF.

This rearrangement joins TRBV6-2 or TRBV6-3 to TRBJ1-5; D is ambiguous. CDR1 and CDR2 (germline): MNHEY, SVGEGT. Trimming cost V 0 bases and J 4 bases, with 16 bases left between them. The CDR3 consists of 17 residues. The CDR3 DNA sequence: TGTGCCAGCAGTTACTCGTATGACACGACGGGAAATCAGCCCCAGCATTTT. Its translation: CASSYSYDTTGNQPQHF.

This clonotype was seen a handful of times. The chain uses TRBV7-2 and TRBJ2-7; possible D gene TRBD2, 6 bases. V was trimmed by 6 bases and J by 2 bases, leaving 11 bases between them. The germline V gene encodes CDR1 SGHTA and CDR2 FQGNSA. CDR3 length equals 13 residues. In DNA form, the CDR3 reads TGTGCCAGCAGAACAGGAGGGGCCTACGAGCAGTACTTC. This sequence encodes CASRTGGAYEQYF.

The V call is TRBV6-5, the J call TRBJ1-1; D possibly corresponds to TRBD1 (5 bases). This CDR3 is built from 15 residues. Germline V gives CDR1 MNHEY, CDR2 SVGAGI. Trimming cost V 0 bases and J 0 bases, with 8 bases left between them. Here the CDR3 reads CASSYSRQLNTEAFF. The CDR3 coding sequence is TGTGCCAGCAGTTACTCTAGACAGCTGAACACTGAAGCTTTCTTT.

The chain is built from TRBV6-1 and TRBJ2-5, with 9 positions matching TRBD1. The V gene end was trimmed by 5 bases and the J gene end by 5 bases; junction bases not matched to a gene: 9. Looked up from germline, CDR1 is MNHNS and CDR2 is SASEGT. The CDR3 extends over 15 amino acids. CDR3 residues: CASSPGTGFFETQYF. The CDR3 nucleotides are TGTGCCAGCAGTCCCGGGACAGGGTTCTTTGAGACCCAGTACTTC.

This clonotype was detected many times. The genes are TRBV11-1 and TRBJ2-5; 13 bases line up with TRBD2. The V gene's germline CDR1 is SGHAT and CDR2 FQDESV (reference sequence). The CDR3 has 18 residues. Unmatched junction bases numbered 13, after V lost 5 bases and J lost 4 bases. This CDR3 is CASSNPTGTSGTGETQYF. CDR3 coding DNA: TGTGCCAGCAGCAACCCAACCGGGACTAGCGGGACGGGAGAGACCCAGTACTTC. Full variable domain (missing parts from reference TRBV11-1 and TRBJ2-5): EAEVAQSPRYKITEKSQAVAFWCDPISGHATLYWYRQILGQGPELLVQFQDESVVDDSQLPKDRFSAERLKGVDSTLKIQPAELGDSAMYLCASSNPTGTSGTGETQYFGPGTRLLVL.

The chain employs TRBV12-3 or TRBV12-4 and TRBJ2-5, with a possible D match to TRBD1 (5 bases). This CDR3 comprises 14 residues. V lost 5 bases and J lost 2, with 12 bases in between. For the CDR3, the DNA is TGTGCCAGCAGTCCCCGACAGACTCAAGAGACCCAGTACTTC. Its protein is CASSPRQTQETQYF.

This clonotype has a count of ten or more. The chain carries TRBV25-1 and TRBJ1-1, with D uncertain. Trimming left V 5 bases short and J 6 bases short, with 13 bases between. CDR1 MGHDK and CDR2 SYGVNS come from the germline V gene. This CDR3 contains 13 residues. The CDR3 region has the DNA TGTGCCAGCAGTCCTCCGGACGGCCCTGAAGCTTTCTTT. This codes for CASSPPDGPEAFF.

The V gene is TRBV6-2 or TRBV6-3, the J gene TRBJ2-7, with TRBD1 matching 7 bases. The V segment lost 3 bases and the J segment 2 bases; nucleotides outside the gene matches: 4. This CDR3 spans 14 amino acids. Germline values: CDR1 MNHEY, CDR2 SVGEGT. CDR3 region: CASSYRTGPYEQYF. DNA for the CDR3: TGTGCCAGCAGTTATAGGACAGGTCCCTACGAGCAGTACTTC.

CDR3 protein: CASSSLPTGEQYF. CDR3 sequence (DNA): TGTGCCAGCAGCTCGTTACCCACAGGGGAGCAGTACTTC. V and J are TRBV11-1 and TRBJ2-7; TRBD1 might be the D (6 bases). Germline V gene data show CDR1 as SGHAT and CDR2 as FQDESV (reference sequence). The CDR3 length is 13 residues. Trimming pared 4 bases from V and 7 bases from J, leaving 14 bases between.

This clonotype was seen repeatedly, ten times or more. The chain uses TRBV6-5 and TRBJ2-5, with D maybe TRBD1 (6 bases). CDR3 size: 15 residues. Germline lookup yields CDR1 MNHEY and CDR2 SVGAGI. Trimming removed 0 bases at V and 4 bases at J, with 12 bases between. CDR3 loop: CASSYSRGGPETQYF. The CDR3 nucleotides read TGTGCCAGCAGTTACTCGCGAGGGGGTCCAGAGACCCAGTACTTC.

This clonotype was counted between two and nine times. The chain uses TRBV6-1 and TRBJ2-5, with D perhaps TRBD1 (6 bases). The CDR3 covers 12 residues. V was shortened by 8 bases and J by 3 bases, with 10 bases between the two germline ends. The germline CDR1 and CDR2 sequences are MNHNS and SASEGT. This CDR3 reads CASSRTEETQYF. In DNA, the CDR3 is TGTGCCAGCTCTAGGACAGAAGAGACCCAGTACTTC.

The chain has TRBV28 and TRBJ2-2, with D possibly matching TRBD2 (6 bases). Germline V gene lookup returns CDR1 MDHEN and CDR2 SYDVKM. The CDR3 extends over 14 amino acids. V was clipped by 7 bases and J by 4 bases, with 13 bases between them. CDR3 sequence: CASTEVGSTGELFF. CDR3 DNA: TGTGCCAGCACCGAGGTCGGGAGCACCGGGGAGCTGTTTTTT.

Ten or more counts support this clonotype. This chain links TRBV6-5 with TRBJ2-5; D is undetermined. CDR1 MNHEY and CDR2 SVGAGI come from the germline V gene. Trimming removed 5 bases at V and 5 bases at J, with 12 bases between. The CDR3 contains 13 residues. The CDR3 DNA sequence: TGTGCCAGCAGTCCCGACATCCTGGAGACCCAGTACTTC. This translates into CASSPDILETQYF.

The V call is TRBV12-3 or TRBV12-4, the J call TRBJ2-7; D not certain. The CDR3 spans 13 residues. The V gene lost 3 bases and the J gene lost 0 bases, with 6 bases spanning the gap. CDR3 DNA sequence: TGTGCCAGCAGTTTCGCCGACTCCTACGAGCAGTACTTC. Translating gives CASSFADSYEQYF.